This TCR beta chain derives from a study of blood T cell repertoires in COVID-19. Looking at the study overall: There were acute and convalescent COVID-19 samples, and they came from the United States, Italy and Spain.

Sequencing was performed with immunoSEQ multiplex PCR; in TCRdb, only in-frame clones are kept and a portion is missing. The sample lists about 140,000 clones, over 60% occurring once. Trimming took 1 base from V and 6 from J; bases not matched to a gene: 11. The CDR3 sequence is 17 residues long. The germline gives CDR1 SGHRS, CDR2 YFSETQ. The rearrangement links TRBV5-1 to TRBJ2-2; TRBD2 aligns across 8 bases. The source material was peripheral blood. The TCR was taken from a woman aged 80 or over with active or convalescent COVID-19. CDR3 sequence reads: CASSLRLTGGTSGELFF. The CDR3 region has the DNA TGCGCCAGCAGCTTGAGGCTTACGGGGGGGACCTCCGGGGAGCTGTTTTTT.